This T cell receptor (beta chain) was sequenced during a study of T cell clonotyping in hematopoietic cell transplantation. Per the germline V gene, CDR1 is LNHDA and CDR2 is SQIVND (reference sequence). Trimming took 1 base from V and 4 from J, leaving 7 bases between them. The CDR3 is 13 amino acids. TCRdb's copy holds only in-frame clones and misses some; the assay was immunoSEQ multiplex PCR. This table holds 11,000 to 15,000 clones, 94% found once. This TCR was sampled from a male patient aged 55 to 69 who had an allogeneic stem cell transplant from an unrelated donor, so the T cells may come from the graft donor. Some clones in this sample may be carry-over from other donors' samples. The gene calls are TRBV19 and TRBJ1-2; a weak D match, TRBD1 (6 bases). The specimen was PBMCs, collected 30 days after allogeneic stem cell transplant. The CDR3, as DNA: TGTGCCAGTAGTATAGGGACAGCCTATGGCTACACCTTC. Translated: CASSIGTAYGYTF.